A selection of T cell receptor beta chains follows, all from one sample in a study of OX40 agonist ivuxolimab in advanced cancers. Profiling relied on immunoSEQ multiplex PCR, and the TCRdb table lists in-frame clones only, not all of them. The table shows tens of thousands of clones, with around 80% occurring only once. The sequencing here drew on CD4+ or CD8+ T cells sorted from blood, taken in a trial of the OX40 agonist ivuxolimab. The receptors come from an adult with an advanced solid tumor such as melanoma, head and neck, liver or kidney cancer. Each CDR3 is given without its conserved first and last residue.

V gene: TRBV5-5
J gene: TRBJ1-2
CDR3 protein: ASSLSFNYGYT

V gene: TRBV15
J gene: TRBJ1-3
CDR3 protein: ATSRDWGASGNTIY

V gene: TRBV11-2
J gene: TRBJ1-3
CDR3 protein: ASSLESGNTIY

V gene: TRBV27
J gene: TRBJ2-3
CDR3 protein: ASNPNFPSTDTQY

V gene: TRBV9
J gene: TRBJ2-2
CDR3 protein: ASSVGDGAATNTGELF

V gene: TRBV14
J gene: TRBJ2-3
CDR3 protein: ASSLRGPLGSSTDTQY

V gene: TRBV28
J gene: TRBJ2-7
CDR3 protein: ASSLPGLAYEQY

V gene: TRBV6-5
J gene: TRBJ2-7
CDR3 protein: ASTPGRYYEQY

V gene: TRBV29-1
J gene: TRBJ1-2
CDR3 protein: SVDSGDYGYT

V gene: TRBV7-2
J gene: TRBJ1-4
CDR3 protein: ASRSVGTNEKLF

V gene: TRBV7-2
J gene: TRBJ2-1
CDR3 protein: ASSFPGLAGHNEQF

V gene: TRBV7-2
J gene: TRBJ2-3
CDR3 protein: ASSFATSGGLSTDTQY

V gene: TRBV30
J gene: TRBJ1-2
CDR3 protein: AWSRTTGNYGYT

V gene: TRBV18
J gene: TRBJ1-5
CDR3 protein: ASSLGQGRIQPQH

V gene: TRBV5-6
J gene: TRBJ1-2
CDR3 protein: ASSVWGSYGYT

V gene: TRBV11-3
J gene: TRBJ1-4
CDR3 protein: ASSLTAGPATNEKLF

V gene: TRBV6-6
J gene: TRBJ1-2
CDR3 protein: ASSPTGGYGYT

V gene: TRBV6-1
J gene: TRBJ2-7
CDR3 protein: ASSEAWTGYAEQY

V gene: TRBV2
J gene: TRBJ1-1
CDR3 protein: ASLRMMNTEAF

V gene: TRBV4-1
J gene: TRBJ2-2
CDR3 protein: ASSHVGSKGGELF

V gene: TRBV19
J gene: TRBJ1-1
CDR3 protein: ASRHRVRNTEAF

V gene: TRBV5-4
J gene: TRBJ1-1
CDR3 protein: ASSLDPANTEAF

V gene: TRBV4-3
J gene: TRBJ2-7
CDR3 protein: ASSQEGGMDYEQY

V gene: TRBV5-4
J gene: TRBJ2-5
CDR3 protein: ASSLPSRETQY